The 18 T cell receptor beta chains given below trace back to one sample, sequenced in a study of tumor-infiltrating lymphocytes in primary liver carcinoma (dated by TCRdb to about 2017). Without any cell sorting, total RNA and DNA were extracted together from around 20-30 mg of bulk tissue using the AllPrep DNA/RNA mini kit. Sequencing took place on an Illumina HiSeq 2500. A constant-region primer and ProtoScript II reverse transcriptase were used to reverse-transcribe TCRbeta-specific cDNA from 500 ng total RNA. TCRbeta libraries were built with three nested multiplex PCR rounds, a slightly modified ARM-PCR procedure. Each of the first two PCR rounds ran for approximately 10 cycles and used multiplex TRBV1-TRBV30 forward primers together with a Cbeta reverse primer. The public reads were reprocessed in TCRdb via fastp at Q25 and MiXCR, keeping in-frame beta chains. Rows matching on CDR3 protein sequence are summarized as one entry with the most common DNA and genes. The sample table contains tens of thousands of distinct CDR3 sequences; only one count was recorded for 71% of them. 12% to 15% of the sample goes to the ten largest clones.

Sequencing used liver tumor tissue from sampling region 4. What this sample's cell subset or site label stands for: tumor region T4, right-lateral pole. All receptors derive from a woman aged 55-70 years with primary liver carcinoma and hepatitis B virus infection.

In the case of this clonotype: A read error is likely, as this CDR3 ends without the conserved phenylalanine or tryptophan. This chain connects TRBV6-1 to TRBJ1-1; D is undetermined. This CDR3 comprises 14 residues. Between the trimmed V and J ends, which lost 7 bases and 1 base, there was a span of 13 bases. CDR1 MNHNS and CDR2 SASEGT come from the germline V gene. The CDR3 DNA follows: TGTGCCAGCATGGCCGTGACGGAGAACACTGAAGCTTTCTCT. Residues: CASMAVTENTEAFS.

This clonotype was seen a handful of times. The chain is built from TRBV29-1 and TRBJ2-3, with 11 positions matching TRBD2. J gave up 6 bases and V 4 bases, and 12 bases lay outside the gene matches. In germline, CDR1 is SQVTM, CDR2 ANQGSEA. CDR3 length: 16 residues. The CDR3 DNA reads as TGCAGCGTTGGAGCACCGGGACTAGCGGTTGTGGATACGCAGTATTTT. It codes for CSVGAPGLAVVDTQYF.

In this sample, this clonotype turned up once. This may come from a read error, since a much larger clone is one base off. This rearrangement joins TRBV5-1 to TRBJ2-2; 8 bases align to TRBD2. The CDR3 length is 16 residues. Germline V gene lookup returns CDR1 SGHRS and CDR2 YFSETQ. V was clipped by 3 bases and J by 5 bases; unmatched bases: 9. CDR3 loop: CASSSVAGYGTGELFF. CDR3 sequence (DNA): TGCGCCAGCAGCTCCGTAGCGGGGTATGGGACCGGGGAGCTGTTTTTT.

The rearrangement joins TRBV12-3 or TRBV12-4 to TRBJ2-2; tentatively, D is TRBD1 or TRBD2 (5 bases each). This CDR3 is 16 amino acids long. V was shortened by 9 bases and J by 4 bases, with 21 bases between the two germline ends. DNA for the CDR3: TGTGCCAGTACCAAAGGGGACGGACTGAGCACCGGGGAGCTGTTTTTT. Translation: CASTKGDGLSTGELFF.

A word on this clonotype: A much larger clone sits a single nucleotide away, making a read error possible. The chain carries TRBV5-1 and TRBJ2-6; D is perhaps TRBD1 (6 bases). CDR3 length: 16 amino acids. Germline V CDR1 and CDR2: SGHRS, YFSETQ. V shed 4 bases and J shed 3 bases, with 14 bases lying between them. CDR3 nucleotide sequence: TGCGCCAGCAGCATAACAGGGCTTTGTGGGGCCAACGTCCTGACTTTC. It yields the protein CASSITGLCGANVLTF.

There are a few counts of this clonotype. The J gene is TRBJ2-7, the V gene TRBV2; the match to TRBD2 covers 15 bases. V dropped 7 bases and J dropped 3; count of bases not matched to a gene: 10. The CDR3 loop spans 17 amino acids. Germline V gene lookup returns CDR1 SNHLY and CDR2 FYNNEI. The DNA for the CDR3 is TGTGCCAGCAAGTCAGGACTAGCGGGAGGGCCGCGCTACGAGCAGTACTTC. Translation gives CASKSGLAGGPRYEQYF.

This clonotype was observed a few times. This chain uses TRBV20-1 with TRBJ2-5; the D is unclear. Per the germline V gene, CDR1 is DFQATT and CDR2 is SNEGSKA (reference sequence). V lost 0 bases and J lost 1, with 6 bases in between. The CDR3 has 13 residues. In DNA form, the CDR3 reads TGCAGTGCTAGAGATCAGATCCAAGAGACCCAGTACTTC. Translating it yields CSARDQIQETQYF.

Turning to this clonotype: The CDR3 end shows no conserved phenylalanine or tryptophan, and so a read error is likely. This chain links TRBV28 with TRBJ2-5, with 7 bases identical to TRBD2. The trim removed 6 bases at V and 7 bases at J, leaving 20 bases unmatched. The CDR3 is 17 residues long. CDR1 is MDHEN and CDR2 is SYDVKM in the germline V gene. The CDR3 DNA reads as TGTGCCAGCAGCCCGGGAGCGGGGCTAGCGGTTATAGGGACCCAGTACCTC. This encodes CASSPGAGLAVIGTQYL.

With regard to this clonotype: A much larger clone differs from this one at a single base, so this may be a read error. V is TRBV6-5 and J is TRBJ2-7; tentative D call: TRBD2 (5 bases). The CDR3 covers 14 residues. CDR1 MNHEY and CDR2 SVGAGI come from the germline V gene. The CDR3 region is CASSQDKGGYGQYF. For the CDR3, the DNA is TGTGCCAGCAGTCAAGATAAGGGCGGGTACGGGCAGTACTTC.

Remarks on this clonotype: At one end, the junction sequence differs from germline, possibly due to a read error. The chain joins TRBV11-1 to TRBJ2-3; no clear D. CDR1 SGHAT and CDR2 FQDESV come from the germline V gene (reference sequence). The CDR3 spans 14 residues. The DNA of the CDR3 is TGTGCCATCAGCTTAGAGCAGAGCACAGATACGCAATATTTT. Translation gives CAISLEQSTDTQYF.

This clonotype was observed at least ten times. This sequence joins TRBV12-3 or TRBV12-4 and TRBJ2-2; D uncertain. The CDR3 sequence is 15 residues long. The V end lost 2 bases, the J end lost 7 bases, and 14 bases lay between the germline ends. The CDR3 reads CASSLRVHQVGELFF. For the CDR3, the DNA is TGTGCCAGCAGTTTAAGGGTCCACCAGGTCGGGGAGCTGTTTTTT.

This clonotype was seen repeatedly, ten times or more. The rearrangement links TRBV29-1 to TRBJ2-1; the match to TRBD2 covers 8 bases. The junction had 11 bases not matched to a gene; V was cut back by 7 bases and J by 0 bases. The V gene's germline CDR1 is SQVTM and CDR2 ANQGSEA. This CDR3 has 16 amino acids. The CDR3 coding sequence is TGCAGCGATGGAGGTACTAGCGGAAGCTCCTACAATGAGCAGTTCTTC. It encodes CSDGGTSGSSYNEQFF.

Turning to this clonotype: Compared with germline, one end of the junction differs, possibly owing to a read error. The chain couples TRBV10-3 to TRBJ1-1; D is unresolved. The germline V gene encodes CDR1 ENHRY and CDR2 SYGVKD. The CDR3 totals 14 residues. The CDR3 DNA is TGTGCCATCAGTGACCCGACAATGAACACTGAAGCTTCCTTT. Translation gives CAISDPTMNTEASF.

As regards this clonotype: One junction end does not reproduce the germline sequence, and a read error may be involved. The genes are TRBV12-5 and TRBJ2-2; a possible D gene is TRBD1 (6 bases). Germline V gene lookup returns CDR1 LGHNT and CDR2 FRNRAP. The CDR3 has 16 amino acids. DNA for the CDR3: TGTGCTAGTAGTTTCCTTACCGGGACAAGGGTCGGGGAGCTGTTTTTT. Amino acids: CASSFLTGTRVGELFF.

As to this clonotype: It may be a read error: a sequence one base away is much more abundant. The V and J genes are TRBV28 and TRBJ2-7, with TRBD1 matching over 8 bases. The J segment lost 3 bases and the V segment lost 6 bases, leaving 16 bases of the junction unmatched. The CDR3 has 17 residues. Germline V gene data show CDR1 as MDHEN and CDR2 as SYDVKM. CDR3 in amino acids: CASSSHFVDRGRYEQYF. In DNA form, the CDR3 reads TGTGCCAGCAGCTCCCATTTCGTAGACAGGGGACGCTACGAGCAGTACTTC.

Turning to this clonotype: A junction boundary mismatches the germline segment, possibly from a read error. The chain joins TRBV11-2 to TRBJ2-3; TRBD2 agrees at 8 bases. CDR1 and CDR2 from the germline V gene are SGHAT and FQNNGV. The CDR3 is made up of 15 amino acids. CDR3 region: CTSRPSGGSTDTQYF. The CDR3 DNA reads TGTACCAGCAGGCCCTCGGGGGGGAGCACGGATACGCAGTATTTT. Drawing the rest from reference TRBV11-2 and TRBJ2-3, the complete variable domain is EAGVAQSPRYKIIEKRQSVAFWCNPISGHATLYWYQQILGQGPKLLIQFQNNGVVDDSQLPKDRFSAERLKGVDSTLKIQPAKLEDSAVYLCTSRPSGGSTDTQYFGPGTRLTVL.

In this sample, this clonotype turned up once. A read error may explain this, as a much larger clone is one base away. This chain joins TRBV19 and TRBJ2-2; TRBD1 agrees at 7 bases. The CDR3 is made up of 15 amino acids. Germline CDR1 is LNHDA and CDR2 is SQIVND (reference sequence). The CDR3 DNA follows: TGTGCCAGTAGTAAGACAGGGACGAACACCGGGGATCTGTTTTTT. Its protein product is CASSKTGTNTGDLFF. The entire variable domain, with the rest obtained from reference TRBV19 and TRBJ2-2, is as follows: DGGITQSPKYLFRKEGQNVTLSCEQNLNHDAMYWYRQDPGQGLRLIYYSQIVNDFQKGDIAEGYSVSREKKESFPLTVTSAQKNPTAFYLCASSKTGTNTGDLFFGEGSRLTVL.

Turning to this clonotype: One junction end disagrees with the germline gene, perhaps due to a read error. The chain has TRBV29-1 and TRBJ2-2, with D possibly being TRBD2 (5 bases). Germline-derived CDR1 and CDR2 are SQVTM and ANQGSEA. The CDR3 loop spans 14 amino acids. For the CDR3, the DNA is TGCAGCGTTGAAGGGTCTGGCCGGACCGGGGAGCTGTTCTTT. Translation: CSVEGSGRTGELFF.